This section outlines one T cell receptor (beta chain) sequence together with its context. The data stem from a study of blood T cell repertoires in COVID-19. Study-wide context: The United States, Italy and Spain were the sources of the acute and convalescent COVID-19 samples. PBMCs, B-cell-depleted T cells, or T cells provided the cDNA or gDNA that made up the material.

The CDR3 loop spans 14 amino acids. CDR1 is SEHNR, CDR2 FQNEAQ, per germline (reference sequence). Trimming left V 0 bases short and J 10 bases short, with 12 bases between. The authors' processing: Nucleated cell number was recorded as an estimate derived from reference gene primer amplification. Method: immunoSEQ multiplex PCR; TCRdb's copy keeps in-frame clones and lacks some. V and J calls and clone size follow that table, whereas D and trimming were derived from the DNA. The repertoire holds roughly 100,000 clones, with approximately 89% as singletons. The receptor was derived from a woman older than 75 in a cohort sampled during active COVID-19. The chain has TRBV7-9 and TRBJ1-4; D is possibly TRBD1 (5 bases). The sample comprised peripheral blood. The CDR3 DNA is TGTGCCAGCAGCTTAGCGGGGGGATTTGGAAAACTGTTTTTT. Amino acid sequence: CASSLAGGFGKLFF.